The rows below give T cell receptor beta chains drawn from one sample of a study of OX40 agonist ivuxolimab in advanced cancers. Clones were read by immunoSEQ multiplex PCR, and TCRdb kept only the in-frame ones, dropping some. There are about 69,000 clones in the sample; 90% occur only once, and over 9.5% lies in the top ten. The sample here was CD4+ or CD8+ T cells sorted from blood, taken in a trial of the OX40 agonist ivuxolimab. These receptors were taken from an adult with an advanced solid tumor such as melanoma, head and neck, liver or kidney cancer. Each CDR3 is given with its conserved first and last residue. The order of the fields is clone size, D gene, J gene, V gene, CDR3 protein, CDR3 DNA. The D gene is left open where the match is weak. Not every row has a clone size; where given, it reads once, few, many or a size class.

size: -
D: -
J: TRBJ2-5
V: TRBV7-2
CDR3: CASSLGVGSPETQYF
DNA: TGTGCCAGCAGCCTAGGGGTGGGGTCTCCGGAGACCCAGTACTTC

size: -
D: TRBD1
J: TRBJ1-1
V: TRBV9
CDR3: CASSVGTGDYTEAFF
DNA: TGTGCCAGCAGCGTTGGGACAGGAGATTACACTGAAGCTTTCTTT

size: -
D: -
J: TRBJ1-1
V: TRBV7-8
CDR3: CASSTGISAFF
DNA: TGTGCCAGCAGCACAGGGATAAGTGCTTTCTTT

size: few
D: -
J: TRBJ1-1
V: TRBV7-9
CDR3: CASSLGIRDTEAFF
DNA: TGTGCCAGCAGCTTAGGTATCAGGGACACTGAAGCTTTCTTT

size: -
D: -
J: TRBJ1-6
V: TRBV5-1
CDR3: CASSLGGQRYSPLHF
DNA: TGCGCCAGCAGCTTGGGGGGCCAGCGATATTCACCCCTCCACTTT

size: -
D: -
J: TRBJ2-2
V: TRBV18
CDR3: CASSPNYPPGELFF
DNA: TGTGCCAGCTCACCAAACTACCCCCCCGGGGAGCTGTTTTTT

size: -
D: TRBD1
J: TRBJ2-5
V: TRBV11-3
CDR3: CASSLGGQPGETQYF
DNA: TGTGCCAGCAGCTTAGGGGGACAGCCGGGAGAGACCCAGTACTTC

size: -
D: -
J: TRBJ1-5
V: TRBV21-1
CDR3: CATEGTSGGLSNQPQHF
DNA: TGTGCCACCGAGGGGACAAGCGGAGGATTGAGCAATCAGCCCCAGCATTTT

size: -
D: TRBD2
J: TRBJ2-2
V: TRBV9
CDR3: CASSVSGSTGELFF
DNA: TGTGCCAGCAGCGTTAGCGGGAGTACCGGGGAGCTGTTTTTT

size: -
D: -
J: TRBJ2-3
V: TRBV7-2
CDR3: CASSLAHGDTQYF
DNA: TGTGCCAGCAGCTTAGCGCACGGAGATACGCAGTATTTT

size: -
D: -
J: TRBJ2-7
V: TRBV7-2
CDR3: CASSFIPGTPGEQYF
DNA: TGTGCCAGCAGCTTCATACCCGGGACTCCCGGGGAGCAGTACTTC

size: -
D: -
J: TRBJ2-5
V: TRBV7-2
CDR3: CASSLAARAVETQYF
DNA: TGTGCCAGCAGCTTAGCCGCGCGGGCGGTCGAGACCCAGTACTTC

size: -
D: -
J: TRBJ2-7
V: TRBV11-3
CDR3: CASSHVGVKRNEQYF
DNA: TGTGCCAGCAGCCACGTTGGGGTAAAGCGGAACGAGCAGTACTTC

size: -
D: TRBD2
J: TRBJ2-1
V: TRBV5-1
CDR3: CASSPTSGYYNEQFF
DNA: TGCGCCAGCAGCCCTACTAGCGGATACTACAATGAGCAGTTCTTC

size: -
D: TRBD2
J: TRBJ2-1
V: TRBV5-4
CDR3: CASSPKSGGTLTNEQFF
DNA: TGTGCCAGCAGCCCGAAAAGCGGGGGGACTCTGACCAATGAGCAGTTCTTC

size: -
D: TRBD2
J: TRBJ2-5
V: TRBV5-1
CDR3: CASSLNGRAGETQYF
DNA: TGCGCCAGCAGCTTGAACGGGAGGGCCGGGGAGACCCAGTACTTC

size: -
D: -
J: TRBJ2-2
V: TRBV6-5
CDR3: CASSLIMPNTGELFF
DNA: TGTGCCAGCAGCCTAATTATGCCGAACACCGGGGAGCTGTTTTTT

size: -
D: -
J: TRBJ1-1
V: TRBV20-1
CDR3: CSATARFLAFF
DNA: TGCAGTGCTACCGCCAGGTTTCTAGCTTTCTTT

size: -
D: -
J: TRBJ2-2
V: TRBV5-4
CDR3: CASSLLGLGTGELFF
DNA: TGTGCCAGCAGCTTGTTGGGGCTGGGGACCGGGGAGCTGTTTTTT

size: few
D: -
J: TRBJ1-1
V: TRBV2
CDR3: CASSAGLNTEAFF
DNA: TGTGCCAGCAGTGCGGGTCTGAACACTGAAGCTTTCTTT

size: -
D: TRBD2
J: TRBJ2-1
V: TRBV5-1
CDR3: CASSLQAGGSNEQFF
DNA: TGCGCCAGCAGCTTGCAAGCGGGAGGCTCCAATGAGCAGTTCTTC

size: -
D: -
J: TRBJ2-7
V: TRBV11-2
CDR3: CASSIRWGAGGLEQYF
DNA: TGTGCCAGCAGCATTCGCTGGGGGGCAGGCGGTCTCGAGCAGTACTTC

size: -
D: -
J: TRBJ1-1
V: TRBV2
CDR3: CASSPTGDLNTEAFF
DNA: TGTGCCAGCAGTCCGACGGGGGACCTGAACACTGAAGCTTTCTTT

size: -
D: -
J: TRBJ2-3
V: TRBV25-1
CDR3: CASSDPIGAPSTDTQYF
DNA: TGTGCCAGCAGTGATCCCATCGGGGCACCCAGCACAGATACGCAGTATTTT

size: -
D: -
J: TRBJ1-5
V: TRBV19
CDR3: CASSVSGVGNQPQHF
DNA: TGTGCCAGTAGTGTATCAGGGGTGGGCAATCAGCCCCAGCATTTT

size: -
D: TRBD1
J: TRBJ1-2
V: TRBV15
CDR3: CATSRAGTGGIYGYTF
DNA: TGTGCCACCAGCAGAGCAGGGACAGGGGGAATCTATGGCTACACCTTC

size: -
D: -
J: TRBJ1-1
V: TRBV28
CDR3: CASTLTRVSEAFF
DNA: TGTGCCAGCACCTTAACCAGGGTTTCTGAAGCTTTCTTT

size: few
D: -
J: TRBJ1-2
V: TRBV19
CDR3: CASSRDGQRAYGYTF
DNA: TGTGCCAGTAGTAGGGACGGACAGAGGGCCTATGGCTACACCTTC

size: -
D: TRBD1
J: TRBJ1-5
V: TRBV27
CDR3: CASSAEGGAGNQPQHF
DNA: TGTGCCAGCAGTGCCGAAGGGGGCGCGGGCAATCAGCCCCAGCATTTT

size: -
D: TRBD1
J: TRBJ2-5
V: TRBV18
CDR3: CASSPSTGSLETQYF
DNA: TGTGCCAGCTCACCTTCGACAGGGTCGCTAGAGACCCAGTACTTC

size: -
D: -
J: TRBJ2-7
V: TRBV15
CDR3: CATRRGPRYEQYF
DNA: TGTGCCACCAGGAGAGGCCCCCGTTACGAGCAGTACTTC

size: -
D: TRBD2
J: TRBJ2-7
V: TRBV5-1
CDR3: CASSSSGERGGYEQYF
DNA: TGCGCCAGCAGCTCTAGCGGGGAGAGGGGGGGCTACGAGCAGTACTTC

size: -
D: -
J: TRBJ2-5
V: TRBV4-3
CDR3: CASRLEGQETQYF
DNA: TGCGCCAGCCGCCTAGAAGGGCAAGAGACCCAGTACTTC

size: once
D: TRBD1
J: TRBJ1-5
V: TRBV7-2
CDR3: CASSSRTGANQPQHF
DNA: TGTGCCAGCAGCTCAAGGACAGGGGCGAATCAGCCCCAGCATTTT

size: -
D: TRBD1
J: TRBJ1-1
V: TRBV5-1
CDR3: CASSRRQGASTEAFF
DNA: TGCGCCAGCAGCCGCCGGCAGGGGGCGAGCACTGAAGCTTTCTTT

size: -
D: TRBD1
J: TRBJ2-5
V: TRBV5-1
CDR3: CASRDRDGETQYF
DNA: TGCGCCAGCAGGGACAGGGACGGGGAGACCCAGTACTTC

size: -
D: TRBD2
J: TRBJ2-1
V: TRBV7-6
CDR3: CASSLESPRLAGSNEQFF
DNA: TGTGCCAGCAGCTTAGAATCACCTCGGCTAGCGGGAAGCAATGAGCAGTTCTTC

size: -
D: TRBD2
J: TRBJ2-2
V: TRBV11-2
CDR3: CASSLGLAENTGELFF
DNA: TGTGCCAGCAGCTTAGGACTAGCGGAGAACACCGGGGAGCTGTTTTTT

size: once
D: TRBD1
J: TRBJ1-1
V: TRBV28
CDR3: CASSPPGQGANAFF
DNA: TGTGCCAGCAGTCCACCGGGACAGGGGGCGAACGCTTTCTTT

size: -
D: TRBD2
J: TRBJ2-5
V: TRBV9
CDR3: CASSDSGTSGALWGQETQYF
DNA: TGTGCCAGCAGCGACTCCGGGACTAGCGGGGCTCTGTGGGGGCAAGAGACCCAGTACTTC

size: -
D: -
J: TRBJ2-5
V: TRBV7-2
CDR3: CASSLGFGSSGETQYF
DNA: TGTGCCAGCAGCTTAGGATTTGGTAGCTCGGGGGAGACCCAGTACTTC

size: few
D: -
J: TRBJ2-5
V: TRBV9
CDR3: CASSVSTGQETQYF
DNA: TGTGCCAGCAGCGTAAGCACAGGACAAGAGACCCAGTACTTC

size: -
D: -
J: TRBJ1-3
V: TRBV25-1
CDR3: CASSPAGGNTIYF
DNA: TGTGCCAGCAGCCCAGCGGGGGGAAACACCATATATTTT

size: -
D: -
J: TRBJ2-5
V: TRBV5-1
CDR3: CASSFNPPQETQYF
DNA: TGCGCCAGCAGCTTCAACCCGCCGCAAGAGACCCAGTACTTC

size: -
D: TRBD1
J: TRBJ2-2
V: TRBV5-4
CDR3: CASSQRQGTAGELFF
DNA: TGTGCCAGCAGCCAAAGACAGGGAACCGCCGGGGAGCTGTTTTTT

size: few
D: -
J: TRBJ1-1
V: TRBV30
CDR3: CAWKGDYAETEAFF
DNA: TGTGCCTGGAAGGGGGACTATGCGGAGACTGAAGCTTTCTTT

size: -
D: -
J: TRBJ2-4
V: TRBV20-1
CDR3: CSAHLDIQYF
DNA: TGCAGTGCTCACCTTGACATTCAGTACTTC

size: -
D: TRBD2
J: TRBJ2-1
V: TRBV2
CDR3: CASTAETSGYNEQFF
DNA: TGTGCCAGCACCGCGGAGACTAGCGGTTACAATGAGCAGTTCTTC

size: -
D: -
J: TRBJ2-5
V: TRBV4-3
CDR3: CASSQVTGETQYF
DNA: TGCGCCAGCAGCCAAGTAACAGGAGAGACCCAGTACTTC

size: -
D: TRBD2
J: TRBJ2-3
V: TRBV11-2
CDR3: CASSESSGNTDTQYF
DNA: TGTGCCAGCAGCGAATCTAGCGGGAACACAGATACGCAGTATTTT

size: -
D: -
J: TRBJ2-5
V: TRBV5-1
CDR3: CASRADQETQYF
DNA: TGCGCCAGCAGAGCAGACCAAGAGACCCAGTACTTC

size: -
D: -
J: TRBJ1-3
V: TRBV28
CDR3: CASIYGGSGNTIYF
DNA: TGTGCCAGCATTTACGGGGGCTCTGGAAACACCATATATTTT

size: -
D: -
J: TRBJ2-1
V: TRBV20-1
CDR3: CSAPWNNEQFF
DNA: TGCAGTGCTCCGTGGAACAATGAGCAGTTCTTC

size: -
D: -
J: TRBJ1-1
V: TRBV7-9
CDR3: CASSLGPQAFF
DNA: TGTGCCAGCAGCTTAGGGCCCCAAGCTTTCTTT

size: -
D: -
J: TRBJ1-2
V: TRBV30
CDR3: CAWSPGREYGYTF
DNA: TGTGCCTGGAGTCCCGGCAGGGAATATGGCTACACCTTC

size: -
D: TRBD1
J: TRBJ1-1
V: TRBV7-3
CDR3: CASSLRGKGATEAFF
DNA: TGTGCCAGCAGCTTAAGAGGGAAGGGGGCCACTGAAGCTTTCTTT

size: -
D: -
J: TRBJ1-6
V: TRBV7-8
CDR3: CASIPRGRNSPLHF
DNA: TGTGCCAGCATCCCCAGGGGAAGAAATTCACCCCTCCACTTT

size: -
D: -
J: TRBJ2-1
V: TRBV27
CDR3: CASRTGRGEQFF
DNA: TGTGCCAGCAGGACAGGGAGGGGTGAGCAGTTCTTC

size: -
D: -
J: TRBJ1-5
V: TRBV10-3
CDR3: CAISERPPYSNQPQHF
DNA: TGTGCCATCAGTGAGAGGCCTCCCTATAGCAATCAGCCCCAGCATTTT